This is a list of T cell receptor beta chains from one sample in a study of blood T cell repertoires in COVID-19. Data came from immunoSEQ multiplex PCR; TCRdb stores just in-frame clones and leaves some out. The sample consists of about 260,000 clones, approximately 82% of them appearing once. Sequenced: peripheral blood. All receptors derive from a woman aged 80 or over with acute or convalescent COVID-19. CDR3s include the opening cysteine and the closing phenylalanine or tryptophan. The D gene is left open where the match is weak. Rows may omit the clone size; those that give it use once, few, many or a size class.

d_call,j_call,v_call,clone_size,cdr3_aa,cdr3_nt
TRBD2,TRBJ2-5,TRBV29-1,.,CSVPGLAGWVGQETQYF,TGCAGCGTTCCGGGACTAGCGGGATGGGTGGGACAAGAGACCCAGTACTTC
.,TRBJ1-1,TRBV6-5,.,CASTLTGNTEAFF,TGTGCCAGCACCCTGACAGGGAACACTGAAGCTTTCTTT
.,TRBJ2-3,TRBV5-1,.,CASSFGALSTDTQYF,TGCGCCAGCAGCTTTGGAGCCTTAAGCACAGATACGCAGTATTTT
.,TRBJ1-1,TRBV7-7,.,CASSFSREAEAFF,TGTGCCAGCAGCTTCTCCAGGGAGGCTGAAGCTTTCTTT
.,TRBJ2-3,TRBV5-1,.,CASSQPALTGTYSTDTQYF,TGCGCCAGCAGCCAACCTGCCCTGACAGGAACCTATAGCACAGATACGCAGTATTTT
TRBD2,TRBJ2-2,TRBV18,.,CASSPTSGRRTGELFF,TGTGCCAGCTCGCCCACTAGCGGGAGGCGCACCGGGGAGCTGTTTTTT
.,TRBJ1-5,TRBV9,.,CASSTQGSNQPQHF,TGTGCCAGCAGCACGCAGGGTAGCAATCAGCCCCAGCATTTT
.,TRBJ1-3,TRBV5-1,.,CASSVRSSGNTIYF,TGCGCCAGCAGCGTGAGGAGTTCTGGAAACACCATATATTTT
.,TRBJ1-1,TRBV7-7,.,CASSLSVNTEAFF,TGTGCTAGCAGCTTATCCGTGAACACTGAAGCTTTCTTT
.,TRBJ1-1,TRBV3-1/TRBV3-2,.,CASSREDREPEAFF,TGTGCCAGCAGCCGGGAGGACCGCGAACCTGAAGCTTTCTTT
TRBD2,TRBJ2-2,TRBV12-3/TRBV12-4,.,CASSTKAGVLFF,TGTGCCAGCAGCACCAAAGCGGGAGTGCTGTTTTTT
TRBD1,TRBJ2-5,TRBV7-2,.,CASSRTGGRFETQYF,TGTGCCAGCAGTCGGACAGGGGGCCGGTTCGAGACCCAGTACTTC
TRBD1,TRBJ1-5,TRBV27,.,CASRRTGNTGQPQHF,TGTGCCAGCAGAAGGACAGGGAACACGGGTCAGCCCCAGCATTTT
.,TRBJ1-1,TRBV5-6,few,CASSLASGLRNTEAFF,TGTGCCAGCAGCTTGGCTTCAGGGTTGAGGAACACTGAAGCTTTCTTT
.,TRBJ2-1,TRBV7-6,.,CASSLAVTNNEQFF,TGTGCCAGCAGCTTAGCTGTGACAAACAATGAGCAGTTCTTC
TRBD1,TRBJ1-1,TRBV18,.,CASSPPGGQGLSAFF,TGTGCCAGCTCACCACCGGGGGGACAGGGTCTCTCGGCTTTCTTT
TRBD1,TRBJ1-5,TRBV4-1,few,CASSQGQGNDQPQHF,TGCGCCAGCAGCCAGGGACAGGGGAACGATCAGCCCCAGCATTTT
.,TRBJ1-5,TRBV19,.,CASSYSNQPQHF,TGTGCCAGTTCTTATAGCAATCAGCCCCAGCATTTT
.,TRBJ1-1,TRBV10-3,.,CATRPPGHLNTEAFF,TGTGCCACCCGACCCCCGGGACACCTGAACACTGAAGCTTTCTTT
TRBD2,TRBJ2-7,TRBV6-6,.,CASSYSEASGFYEQYF,TGTGCCAGCAGTTACTCCGAGGCTAGCGGGTTCTACGAGCAGTACTTC
TRBD1,TRBJ1-2,TRBV5-4,.,CASSSPGQGRYGYTF,TGTGCCAGCAGCTCGCCGGGACAGGGGAGATATGGCTACACCTTC
TRBD1,TRBJ1-3,TRBV5-1,.,CASSLEGAAGNTIYF,TGCGCCAGCAGCTTGGAGGGGGCGGCTGGAAACACCATATATTTT
TRBD2,TRBJ2-2,TRBV7-2,.,CASSLLSAGGGSGELFF,TGTGCCAGCAGCTTATTATCGGCGGGAGGGGGTTCCGGGGAGCTGTTTTTT
TRBD2,TRBJ2-2,TRBV29-1,.,CSVGTSGATGELFF,TGCAGCGTTGGGACTAGCGGGGCCACCGGGGAGCTGTTTTTT
.,TRBJ1-1,TRBV5-6,.,CASSRPGSPFEAFF,TGTGCCAGCAGCCGACCCGGGTCCCCGTTTGAAGCTTTCTTT
TRBD1,TRBJ1-2,TRBV6-5,.,CASSYRGQRNYGYTF,TGTGCCAGCAGTTACAGGGGACAGCGTAACTATGGCTACACCTTC
TRBD1,TRBJ2-7,TRBV4-1,once,CASSQRYRGGEQYF,TGCGCCAGCAGCCAACGGTACAGGGGTGGCGAGCAGTACTTC
TRBD1,TRBJ1-2,TRBV19,.,CASSKYSGGEYGYTF,TGTGCCAGTAGTAAATACTCAGGGGGCGAGTATGGCTACACCTTC
.,TRBJ2-2,TRBV7-2,.,CASSPHPGANTGELFF,TGTGCCAGCAGCCCCCACCCGGGGGCGAACACCGGGGAGCTGTTTTTT